This T cell receptor (beta chain) came from a study of cytomegalovirus exposure and HLA in healthy donors. Looking at the study overall: There were 117 million unique TCR beta sequences, drawn from some 180 million T cells, in an earlier analysis.

13 Jbeta primers and 60 Vbeta primers were used for the PCR. Libraries were prepared by immunoSEQ multiplex PCR; TCRdb keeps only in-frame clonotypes and omits some of them. The sample yields 200,000 to 250,000 clones, 82% seen once. Looked up from germline, CDR1 is SGDLS and CDR2 is YYNGEE. The length of the CDR3 is 17 residues. V was trimmed by 3 bases and J by 9 bases, leaving 22 bases between them. The specimen was PBMCs. This sequence originates from a woman in her forties in good health and CMV-seronegative. The V call is TRBV9, the J call TRBJ1-6; tentative D call: TRBD1 (5 bases). DNA for the CDR3: TGTGCCAGCAGCGGATCCCCACTGGACAACCCGGGTTCACCCCTCCACTTT. This gives the protein CASSGSPLDNPGSPLHF.